This T cell receptor beta chain was found in a study of preoperative IRX-2 immunotherapy in early breast cancer. Trimming at V came to 7 bases and at J to 4 bases, leaving 6 bases not matched to a gene. Germline CDR1 is MNHGY and CDR2 is SAAAGT. The CDR3 runs 14 residues. Treatment described: preoperative locoregional IRX-2 cytokine immunotherapy. Samples came from a phase Ib trial of preoperative locoregional IRX-2 cytokine immunotherapy. TCRdb keeps only in-frame clones here, not all; method: immunoSEQ multiplex PCR. Altogether around 29,000 clones are present, 70% to 85% being singletons, with the ten largest covering more than 3%.

The V call is TRBV6-8, the J call TRBJ1-2; 10 bases are a match to TRBD1. This receptor was taken from a human donor with breast cancer. Specimen collection occurred from a patient treated with IRX-2 immunotherapy. The CDR3 nucleotides are TGTGCCAGCACCAGGGACAGGGGCGCCTATGGCTACACCTTC. Encoded protein: CASTRDRGAYGYTF.